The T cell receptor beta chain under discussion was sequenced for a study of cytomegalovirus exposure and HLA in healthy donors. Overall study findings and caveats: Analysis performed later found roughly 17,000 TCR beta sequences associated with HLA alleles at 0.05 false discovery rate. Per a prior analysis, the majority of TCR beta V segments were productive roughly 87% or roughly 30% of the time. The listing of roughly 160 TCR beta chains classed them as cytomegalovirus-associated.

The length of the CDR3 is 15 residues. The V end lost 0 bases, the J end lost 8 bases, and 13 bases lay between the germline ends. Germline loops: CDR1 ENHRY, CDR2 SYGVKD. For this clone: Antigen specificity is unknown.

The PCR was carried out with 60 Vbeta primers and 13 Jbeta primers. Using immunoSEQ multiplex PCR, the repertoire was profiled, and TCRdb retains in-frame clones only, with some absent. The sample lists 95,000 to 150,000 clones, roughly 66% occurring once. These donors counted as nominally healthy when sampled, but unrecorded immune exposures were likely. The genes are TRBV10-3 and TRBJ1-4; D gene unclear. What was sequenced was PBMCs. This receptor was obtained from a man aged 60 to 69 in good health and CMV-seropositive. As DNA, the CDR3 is TGTGCCATCAGTGAGTCGGGCGCAGGATTCGAAAAACTGTTTTTT. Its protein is CAISESGAGFEKLFF.